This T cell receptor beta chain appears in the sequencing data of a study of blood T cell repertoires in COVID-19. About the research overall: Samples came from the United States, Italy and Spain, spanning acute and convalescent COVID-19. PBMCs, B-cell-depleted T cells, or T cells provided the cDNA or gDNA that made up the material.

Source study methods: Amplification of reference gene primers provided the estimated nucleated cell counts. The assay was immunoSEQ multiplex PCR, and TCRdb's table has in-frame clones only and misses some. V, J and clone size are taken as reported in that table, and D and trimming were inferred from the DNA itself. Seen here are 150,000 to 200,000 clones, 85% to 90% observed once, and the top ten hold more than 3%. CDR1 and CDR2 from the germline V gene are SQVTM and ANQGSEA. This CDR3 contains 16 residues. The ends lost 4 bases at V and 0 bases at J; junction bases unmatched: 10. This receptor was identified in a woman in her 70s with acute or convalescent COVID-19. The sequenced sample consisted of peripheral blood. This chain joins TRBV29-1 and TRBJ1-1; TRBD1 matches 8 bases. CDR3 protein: CSVGRQGRGMNTEAFF. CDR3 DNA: TGCAGCGTTGGACGACAGGGGAGAGGAATGAACACTGAAGCTTTCTTT.